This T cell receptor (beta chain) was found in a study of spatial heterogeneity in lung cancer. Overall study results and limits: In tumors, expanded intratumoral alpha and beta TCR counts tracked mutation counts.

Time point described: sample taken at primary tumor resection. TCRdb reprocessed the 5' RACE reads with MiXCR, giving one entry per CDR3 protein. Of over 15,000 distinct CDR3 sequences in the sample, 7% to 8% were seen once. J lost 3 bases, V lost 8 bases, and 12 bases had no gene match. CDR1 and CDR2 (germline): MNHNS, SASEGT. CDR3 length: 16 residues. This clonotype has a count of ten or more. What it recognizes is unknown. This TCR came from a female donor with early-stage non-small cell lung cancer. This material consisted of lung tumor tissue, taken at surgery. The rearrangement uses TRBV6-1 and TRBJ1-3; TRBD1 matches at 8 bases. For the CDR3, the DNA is TGTGCCAGCGCGGTCATTGGACAGGGTTGTGGAAACACCATATATTTT. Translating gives CASAVIGQGCGNTIYF.